The 18 T cell receptor beta chains below were found in one sample sequenced in a study of technical replicates of blood from several donors. Generated by immunoSEQ multiplex PCR, the TCRdb table keeps only in-frame clones and is missing some. Here the sample spans tens of thousands of clones, just under 95% being singletons. The sample comprised T cells isolated from PBMCs. Every receptor here comes from a human donor in good health.

The V call is TRBV6-1, the J call TRBJ2-1, with a possible D match to TRBD1 (5 bases). Germline V lookup: CDR1 MNHNS, CDR2 SASEGT. The CDR3 length is 15 residues. Trimming cost V 4 bases and J 0 bases, with 10 bases left between them. In DNA, the CDR3 is TGTGCCAGCAGTGTTGTGGGGCACTCCTACAATGAGCAGTTCTTC. Its protein product is CASSVVGHSYNEQFF.

The chain uses TRBV30 and TRBJ2-1, with a weak D call TRBD1 (6 bases). Germline CDR1 GTSNPN, CDR2 SVGIG (reference sequence). CDR3 length: 13 residues. Trimming stripped 0 bases from V and 6 bases from J, with 9 bases between. The DNA for the CDR3 is TGTGCCTGGAGTGTGGGGGCTCTCAATGAGCAGTTCTTC. Its translation is CAWSVGALNEQFF.

V gene TRBV30 combines with J gene TRBJ2-4, with D possibly TRBD1 on 6 matching bases. Trimming took 2 bases from V and 8 from J, leaving 10 bases between them. This CDR3 spans 12 amino acids. Germline V gene sequence: CDR1 GTSNPN, CDR2 SVGIG (reference sequence). CDR3 nucleotide sequence: TGTGCCTGGAGTCAGGGGTTTGACATTCAGTACTTC. Translated: CAWSQGFDIQYF.

This clone has just one count. The V and J genes are TRBV9 and TRBJ1-1; the match to TRBD1 covers 7 bases. V was pared by 3 bases and J by 3 bases, with 8 bases of the junction left unmatched. CDR3 length: 15 residues. Germline values: CDR1 SGDLS, CDR2 YYNGEE. CDR3 DNA sequence: TGTGCCAGCAGCGAGACAGGGTGGGGAGACACTGAAGCTTTCTTT. Its protein product is CASSETGWGDTEAFF.

The V and J genes are TRBV19 and TRBJ1-1; perhaps TRBD1 as D (6 bases). Germline V lookup: CDR1 LNHDA, CDR2 SQIVND (reference sequence). This CDR3 has 14 amino acids. With 4 bases removed from V and 3 bases from J, the gap between germline ends came to 12 bases. CDR3 amino acids: CASSTEQGDTEAFF. As DNA, the CDR3 is TGTGCCAGTAGTACGGAACAGGGTGACACTGAAGCTTTCTTT.

The chain has TRBV19 and TRBJ1-3; D remains ambiguous. The V gene's germline CDR1 is LNHDA and CDR2 SQIVND (reference sequence). V dropped 7 bases and J dropped 0 bases, with 16 bases sitting between them. The length of the CDR3 is 16 residues. CDR3 region: CASTKGGFVSGNTIYF. DNA for the CDR3: TGTGCCAGTACCAAAGGAGGGTTCGTCTCTGGAAACACCATATATTTT. Combining the CDR3 with reference TRBV19 and TRBJ1-3 gives the whole variable domain DGGITQSPKYLFRKEGQNVTLSCEQNLNHDAMYWYRQDPGQGLRLIYYSQIVNDFQKGDIAEGYSVSREKKESFPLTVTSAQKNPTAFYLCASTKGGFVSGNTIYFGEGSWLTVV.

The chain is built from TRBV7-2 and TRBJ1-5; 7 nucleotides agree with TRBD1. Looked up from germline, CDR1 is SGHTA and CDR2 is FQGNSA. Germline trimming cut 9 bases from V and 2 bases from J; bases unmatched to any gene: 10. The CDR3 has 15 amino acids. The CDR3 region is CASSLSQGGNQPQHF. The CDR3 DNA sequence: TGTGCCAGTAGCCTTTCGCAGGGGGGCAATCAGCCCCAGCATTTT.

The rearrangement links TRBV5-1 to TRBJ1-1; 7 bases match TRBD1. Germline lookup yields CDR1 SGHRS and CDR2 YFSETQ. V trimming: 4 bases; J trimming: 9 bases; junction bases outside the gene matches: 18. The length of the CDR3 is 16 residues. The CDR3 region is CASSPRLGGGDNKAFF. The CDR3 DNA sequence: TGCGCCAGCAGCCCCCGCCTCGGAGGGGGCGATAACAAAGCTTTCTTT.

The chain uses TRBV28 and TRBJ1-4, with TRBD1 as a possible D gene (6 bases). The V end lost 2 bases, the J end lost 7 bases, and 26 bases lay between the germline ends. The germline CDR1 and CDR2 sequences are MDHEN and SYDVKM. The CDR3 extends over 19 amino acids. The CDR3 bases are TGTGCCAGCAGTTTAATCAGGGGAAGAGTGGGAACGGTCGGTGAAAAACTGTTTTTT. Translating gives CASSLIRGRVGTVGEKLFF.

The chain is built from TRBV5-1 and TRBJ2-3; D call uncertain. Deletions cut 0 bases from V and 1 base from J, with 6 bases between. The germline V gene has CDR1 SGHRS and CDR2 YFSETQ. This CDR3 has 14 residues. The DNA for the CDR3 is TGCGCCAGCAGCTTGGCCGTAGGCACAGATACGCAGTATTTT. Residues: CASSLAVGTDTQYF. Combining the CDR3 with reference TRBV5-1 and TRBJ2-3 gives the whole variable domain KAGVTQTPRYLIKTRGQQVTLSCSPISGHRSVSWYQQTPGQGLQFLFEYFSETQRNKGNFPGRFSGRQFSNSRSEMNVSTLELGDSALYLCASSLAVGTDTQYFGPGTRLTVL.

CDR3 nucleotide sequence: TGCAAGGACAGGGGGATCTACGAGCAGTACTTC. This translates into CKDRGIYEQYF. The chain employs TRBV29-1 and TRBJ2-7; 10 bases are shared with TRBD1. The CDR3 length is 11 residues. Per the germline V gene, CDR1 is SQVTM and CDR2 is ANQGSEA.

The rearrangement uses TRBV6-6 and TRBJ1-2; D perhaps matches TRBD1 (6 bases). Germline CDR1 MNHNY, CDR2 SVGAGI (reference sequence). CDR3 size: 13 residues. Between the trimmed V and J ends, which lost 2 bases and 8 bases, there was a span of 12 bases. CDR3 region: CASSYVDRPGYTF. CDR3 nucleotide sequence: TGTGCCAGCAGTTACGTTGACAGGCCCGGCTACACCTTC.

This clone has just one count. The chain has TRBV7-8 and TRBJ1-2, with no clear D. Germline loops: CDR1 SGHVS, CDR2 FQNEAQ. CDR3 length equals 14 residues. The V end was cut by 8 bases, the J end by 5 bases, with 18 bases between. CDR3 bases: TGTGCCAGCCTGGGCGGGAACCGCACTTATGGCTACACCTTC. Translation gives CASLGGNRTYGYTF.

The chain carries TRBV25-1 and TRBJ1-6; D gene unclear. This CDR3 contains 13 residues. V was cut by 7 bases and J by 8 bases, with 12 bases left in between. Looked up from germline, CDR1 is MGHDK and CDR2 is SYGVNS. CDR3: CASTREIDSPLHF. In DNA form, the CDR3 reads TGTGCCAGCACCCGAGAAATAGATTCACCCCTCCACTTT.

This chain connects TRBV2 to TRBJ1-4; D call uncertain. Trimming took 7 bases from V and 6 from J, leaving 9 bases between them. CDR3 length: 12 amino acids. CDR1 is SNHLY and CDR2 is FYNNEI in the germline V gene. Here the CDR3 DNA reads TGTGCCAGCAATCCAGGCGATGAAAAACTGTTTTTT. This gives the protein CASNPGDEKLFF.

V is TRBV7-6 and J is TRBJ1-4, with TRBD1 matching over 9 bases. This CDR3 is 15 amino acids long. Germline values: CDR1 SGHVS, CDR2 FNYEAQ. V lost 6 bases to trimming and J lost 6 bases; unmatched junction nucleotides: 8. The CDR3 here is CASRSTGTGYEKLFF. Written as DNA, the CDR3 is TGTGCCAGCAGATCAACCGGGACAGGGTATGAAAAACTGTTTTTT.

The V gene is TRBV28, the J gene TRBJ2-7, with 10 bases fitting TRBD1. The germline CDR1 and CDR2 sequences are MDHEN and SYDVKM. CDR3 size: 15 residues. V shed 4 bases and J 5 bases; nucleotides not matched to a gene: 8. CDR3 nucleotide sequence: TGTGCCAGCAGTTCCACATCGACAGGGGGCGACGAGCAGTACTTC. Its protein product is CASSSTSTGGDEQYF. The variable domain in full, with the rest retrieved from reference TRBV28 and TRBJ2-7, is DVKVTQSSRYLVKRTGEKVFLECVQDMDHENMFWYRQDPGLGLRLIYFSYDVKMKEKGDIPEGYSVSREKKERFSLILESASTNQTSMYLCASSSTSTGGDEQYFGPGTRLTVT.

The CDR3 DNA follows: TGTGCCAGCAGCGACGGACAACCCTACGAGCAGTACTTC. Translation gives CASSDGQPYEQYF. The gene calls are TRBV11-2 and TRBJ2-7, with a possible D match to TRBD1 (5 bases). The CDR3 has 13 amino acids. V shed 5 bases and J shed 2 bases, with 10 bases lying between them. Germline-derived CDR1 and CDR2 are SGHAT and FQNNGV.